Given below is one TCR beta chain in context. The record originates from a study of blood T cell repertoires in COVID-19. Repertoires were generated with immunoSEQ multiplex PCR, while TCRdb's copy carries only in-frame clones and drops some. In the table there are tens of thousands of clones, about 89% of which are singletons. Germline CDR1 reads SQVTM; CDR2 reads ANQGSEA. CDR3 length: 12 amino acids. V lost 6 bases, J lost 5 bases, and 14 bases lay in between. Material: peripheral blood. The genes are TRBV29-1 and TRBJ2-7; D possibly corresponds to TRBD2 (6 bases). This sequence originates from a young woman in a cohort sampled during active COVID-19. The CDR3, as DNA: TGCAGCGTGGATGCGGGGCTAGACGAGCAGTACTTC. Amino acid sequence: CSVDAGLDEQYF.